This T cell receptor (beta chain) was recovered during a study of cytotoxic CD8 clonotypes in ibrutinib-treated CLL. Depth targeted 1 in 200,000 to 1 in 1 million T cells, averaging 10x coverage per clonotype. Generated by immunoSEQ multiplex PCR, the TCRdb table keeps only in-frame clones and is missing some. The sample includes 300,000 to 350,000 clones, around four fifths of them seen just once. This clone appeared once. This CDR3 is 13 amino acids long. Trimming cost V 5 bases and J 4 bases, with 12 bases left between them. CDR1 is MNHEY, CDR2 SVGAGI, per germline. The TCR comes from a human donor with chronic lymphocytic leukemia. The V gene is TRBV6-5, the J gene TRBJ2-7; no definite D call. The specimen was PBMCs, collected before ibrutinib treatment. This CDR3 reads CASSQVAAYEQYF. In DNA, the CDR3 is TGTGCCAGCAGTCAGGTTGCCGCTTACGAGCAGTACTTC.